Reported below is one T cell receptor (beta chain). Its target is unknown. Profiling relied on immunoSEQ multiplex PCR, and the TCRdb table lists in-frame clones only, not all of them. The data show over 120,000 clones, approximately 85% seen once. The sample originates from a study of T cell responses to AZD1222 COVID-19 vaccine. The wider study: Doses given second, at about 4 or about 12 weeks, were pooled.

Study-level findings and limits: White British donors predominated, females outnumbered males, and clonal diversity was possibly underestimated. Among those given AZD1222, only 6 or 7 were seropositive at baseline. Increases in Spike-specific TCR breadth and depth were seen after two AZD1222 doses.

V shed 8 bases and J 7 bases; nucleotides not matched to a gene: 4. The CDR3 runs to 11 residues. Germline V lookup: CDR1 LNHDA, CDR2 SQIVND (reference sequence). The gene calls are TRBV19 and TRBJ1-2; 7 bases line up with TRBD1. The sequences come from peripheral blood, collected on day 0 of AZD1222 vaccination. This TCR derives from an adult in good health. This chain's CDR3 is CASYRGGGYTF. The CDR3 DNA reads as TGTGCCAGTTACAGGGGTGGTGGCTACACCTTC.